The 27 T cell receptor beta chains below all came from one sample that was sequenced in a study of T cell repertoires in cytomegalovirus infection. Using its own MiXCR run on the reads, TCRdb lists one record per CDR3 protein. The sample shows hundreds of thousands of distinct CDR3 sequences, around a third of them seen only once. Their recognized antigens are unknown. Sequenced here: cultured PBMCs, sampled from culture after CMV antigen stimulation. Receptor source: a human donor in good health (CMV status not recorded). Some clones in this sample may be carry-over from other donors' samples.

A few counts support this clonotype. V is TRBV27 and J is TRBJ2-3, with TRBD1 matching over 7 bases. Per the germline V gene, CDR1 is MNHEY and CDR2 is SMNVEV (reference sequence). The CDR3 is made up of 15 amino acids. V was pared by 4 bases and J by 3 bases, with 7 bases of the junction left unmatched. CDR3 region: CASSSGGFGTDTQYF. In DNA, the CDR3 is TGTGCCAGCAGTTCAGGGGGATTTGGGACAGATACGCAGTATTTT.

This clonotype was seen many times. This sequence joins TRBV11-2 and TRBJ2-3, with TRBD2 as a possible D gene (6 bases). The germline V and J ends were trimmed by 0 bases and 1 base, with 8 bases remaining between them. CDR3 size: 15 residues. CDR1 SGHAT and CDR2 FQNNGV come from the germline V gene. CDR3 protein: CASSLDGRGTDTQYF. The CDR3 DNA sequence: TGTGCCAGCAGCTTAGACGGGAGAGGCACAGATACGCAGTATTTT.

The chain is built from TRBV7-4 and TRBJ2-1; 11 bases match TRBD2. CDR3 length: 11 amino acids. V gave up 5 bases and J gave up 14 bases; unmatched junction bases: 2. Germline V gene data show CDR1 as SGHVT and CDR2 as SQSDAQ. This CDR3 is CASSLTSGKFF. In nucleotides, the CDR3 is TGTGCCAGCAGCCTGACTAGCGGGAAGTTCTTC. Using reference TRBV7-4 and TRBJ2-1 for the parts outside the CDR3, the full variable domain is GAGVSQSPRYKVAKRGRDVALRCDSISGHVTLYWYRQTLGQGSEVLTYSQSDAQRDKSGRPSGRFSAERPERSVSTLKIQRTEQGDSAVYLCASSLTSGKFFGPGTRLTVL.

The count of this clonotype is one. One end of the junction fails to match germline, which may point to a read error. The chain links TRBV7-9 to TRBJ2-3, with D perhaps TRBD1 or TRBD2 (5 bases each). CDR1 and CDR2 (germline): SEHNR, FQNEAQ (reference sequence). The CDR3 spans 17 residues. The CDR3 DNA reads TGTGCCAACAGCCCGCTTCCCGGGGAAGGGGGCACAGATACGCAGTATTTT. Protein sequence: CANSPLPGEGGTDTQYF.

This clonotype was counted only a few times. V usage is TRBV12-3 or TRBV12-4 and J usage is TRBJ1-5; D may be TRBD1 (6 bases). V lost 8 bases to trimming and J lost 8 bases, with 19 bases between them. This CDR3 is built from 14 residues. CDR3 DNA: TGTGCCAGCGCACGACAGGACCAGTGGGAGCCCCAGCATTTT. Translation: CASARQDQWEPQHF.

This clonotype has a count of ten or more. The chain joins TRBV7-8 to TRBJ2-1, with 7 bases identical to TRBD1. This CDR3 spans 19 amino acids. Germline CDR1 SGHVS, CDR2 FQNEAQ. V shed 3 bases, J shed 4 bases, and the junction held 18 bases outside the gene matches. CDR3 protein: CASSFLDRSKLTSYNEQFF. CDR3 DNA sequence: TGTGCCAGCAGCTTTCTGGACAGGTCAAAACTCACCTCTTACAATGAGCAGTTCTTC.

This chain connects TRBV2 to TRBJ2-1; possibly TRBD1 or TRBD2 for D (5 bases each). The CDR3 is made up of 11 amino acids. The V gene lost 7 bases and the J gene lost 10 bases, with 11 bases spanning the gap. Germline lookup yields CDR1 SNHLY and CDR2 FYNNEI. The CDR3 loop is CASMGVWEQFF. CDR3 in DNA: TGTGCCAGCATGGGGGTCTGGGAGCAGTTCTTC.

The rearrangement joins TRBV6-2 or TRBV6-3 to TRBJ2-3, with 10 bases aligning to TRBD2. Per the germline V gene, CDR1 is MNHEY and CDR2 is SVGEGT. V trimming: 2 bases; J trimming: 5 bases; junction bases outside the gene matches: 7. The CDR3 runs to 16 residues. This CDR3 reads CASSYRLAGVIDTQYF. Written as DNA, the CDR3 is TGTGCCAGCAGTTACCGGCTAGCGGGAGTGATAGATACGCAGTATTTT.

The chain joins TRBV3-1 to TRBJ2-1, with 8 nucleotides matching TRBD2. CDR1 and CDR2 (germline): LGHDT, YNNKEL (reference sequence). The CDR3 is made up of 15 amino acids. V shed 1 base and J 10 bases; nucleotides not matched to a gene: 9. CDR3 coding DNA: TGTGCCAGCAGCCAAGGCGGGACTAGTGGGCGGGAGCAGTTCTTC. Its translation is CASSQGGTSGREQFF.

This clonotype was picked up many times. J is TRBJ1-5 and V is TRBV12-3 or TRBV12-4; 7 bases fit TRBD1. This CDR3 comprises 13 residues. The V and J ends lost 6 bases and 3 bases, in that order; junction bases with no gene match: 2. The chain's CDR3 is CASSGTDNQPQHF. Written as DNA, the CDR3 is TGTGCCAGCAGCGGGACAGACAATCAGCCCCAGCATTTT.

The V call is TRBV6-5, the J call TRBJ1-4; D remains ambiguous. Trimming removed 0 bases from V and 2 bases from J, with 13 bases in between. This CDR3 contains 17 residues. Germline CDR1 reads MNHEY; CDR2 reads SVGAGI. CDR3 amino acids: CASSYSMFGPTNEKLFF. CDR3 nucleotides: TGTGCCAGCAGTTACTCGATGTTTGGGCCGACTAATGAAAAACTGTTTTTT.

CDR3 bases: TGTGCCAGCAGTTTCGTGTCCGCGGAAGCTTTCTTT. Encoded protein: CASSFVSAEAFF. The chain is built from TRBV12-3 or TRBV12-4 and TRBJ1-1; no reliable D call. The CDR3 has 12 amino acids. V was trimmed by 3 bases and J by 8 bases, leaving 10 bases between them.

The chain carries TRBV7-3 and TRBJ2-7, with TRBD1 matching 7 bases. Germline assignment: CDR1 SGHTA and CDR2 FQGTGA. The CDR3 runs to 13 residues. J gave up 4 bases and V 5 bases, and 5 bases lay outside the gene matches. CDR3 bases: TGTGCCAGCAGCAACAGGGGAGAGTACGAGCAGTACTTC. Protein product: CASSNRGEYEQYF.

In this sample, this clonotype turned up many times. V usage is TRBV7-2 and J usage is TRBJ1-6; D remains unclear. V lost 5 bases and J 0 bases, leaving 11 bases between the germline ends. The CDR3 sequence is 16 residues long. Germline loops: CDR1 SGHTA, CDR2 FQGNSA. CDR3 sequence: CASSQDLSSYNSPLHF. The CDR3 DNA sequence: TGTGCCAGCAGCCAAGACCTGAGCTCCTATAATTCACCCCTCCACTTT.

This chain uses TRBV10-3 with TRBJ2-3, with D possibly being TRBD1 (6 bases). V was trimmed by 3 bases and J by 2 bases, leaving 9 bases between them. This CDR3 comprises 14 residues. Germline V lookup: CDR1 ENHRY, CDR2 SYGVKD. The CDR3, as DNA: TGTGCCATCAGTGAAAAGGGGGACACAGATACGCAGTATTTT. It yields the protein CAISEKGDTDTQYF.

The chain combines TRBV9 with TRBJ1-6; 7 bases are shared with TRBD1. Looked up from germline, CDR1 is SGDLS and CDR2 is YYNGEE. Losses at the gene ends were 7 bases for V and 7 bases for J; bases not matched to a gene: 8. This CDR3 contains 14 residues. The CDR3 coding sequence is TGTGCCAGCGGCCGGGGGGGACAGAATTCACCCCTCCACTTT. Translating it yields CASGRGGQNSPLHF.

The sample holds a few counts of this clonotype. This chain connects TRBV28 to TRBJ2-3; tentatively, D is TRBD2 (5 bases). CDR3 length equals 14 residues. Germline CDR1 MDHEN, CDR2 SYDVKM. Trimming pared 6 bases from V and 1 base from J, leaving 11 bases between. The CDR3 DNA follows: TGTGCCAGCAGCAGAGGACTGCGCACAGATACGCAGTATTTT. Translating gives CASSRGLRTDTQYF.

In this sample, this clonotype turned up many times. This chain uses TRBV7-6 with TRBJ2-7; TRBD2 agrees at 10 bases. This CDR3 contains 16 residues. Trimming took 5 bases from V and 0 from J; bases not matched to a gene: 7. Germline assignment: CDR1 SGHVS and CDR2 FNYEAQ. DNA for the CDR3: TGTGCCAGCAGCCCGTTAGCGGGAGGCTCCTCCTACGAGCAGTACTTC. Amino acids: CASSPLAGGSSYEQYF.

This clonotype was seen a few times. The chain combines TRBV10-2 with TRBJ2-1, with D possibly being TRBD2 (5 bases). Trimming pared 7 bases from V and 7 bases from J, leaving 14 bases between. The CDR3 runs 13 residues. Germline CDR1 WSHSY, CDR2 SAAADI. CDR3 loop: CASTEGVRNEQFF. CDR3 bases: TGCGCCAGCACCGAGGGAGTCAGGAATGAGCAGTTCTTC.

This CDR3 is CASSPYRNEQFF. In DNA, the CDR3 is TGTGCCAGCAGTCCCTACAGGAATGAGCAGTTCTTC. The chain has TRBV28 and TRBJ2-1, with D perhaps TRBD1 (5 bases). Germline V gene sequence: CDR1 MDHEN, CDR2 SYDVKM. V shed 5 bases and J shed 7 bases, with 9 bases lying between them. The CDR3 is made up of 12 amino acids. Full variable domain (remainder filled in from reference TRBV28 and TRBJ2-1): DVKVTQSSRYLVKRTGEKVFLECVQDMDHENMFWYRQDPGLGLRLIYFSYDVKMKEKGDIPEGYSVSREKKERFSLILESASTNQTSMYLCASSPYRNEQFFGPGTRLTVL.

This clonotype showed up many times. This rearrangement joins TRBV28 to TRBJ2-7; D is possibly TRBD1 (6 bases). Trimming took off 3 bases at V and 4 bases at J, with 10 bases between the two ends. The CDR3 spans 13 residues. The germline V gene encodes CDR1 MDHEN and CDR2 SYDVKM. The DNA of the CDR3 is TGTGCCAGCAGTTTCAGGGGTTTATACGAGCAGTACTTC. Translating it yields CASSFRGLYEQYF.

This chain connects TRBV6-1 to TRBJ1-1, with TRBD1 matching over 8 bases. The germline CDR1 and CDR2 sequences are MNHNS and SASEGT. The CDR3 consists of 15 residues. Losses at the gene ends were 5 bases for V and 1 base for J; bases not matched to a gene: 6. CDR3 loop: CASSPQGAENTEAFF. In DNA form, the CDR3 reads TGTGCCAGCAGTCCCCAGGGGGCGGAGAACACTGAAGCTTTCTTT.

This clonotype was detected ten times or more. The chain has TRBV7-2 and TRBJ2-7; no definite D call. Between the trimmed V and J ends, which lost 2 bases and 4 bases, there was a span of 12 bases. This CDR3 spans 14 amino acids. CDR1 is SGHTA, CDR2 FQGNSA, per germline. The chain's CDR3 is CASSLRGLGYEQYF. CDR3 nucleotides: TGTGCCAGCAGCTTAAGAGGCCTAGGGTACGAGCAGTACTTC. Supplemented by reference TRBV7-2 and TRBJ2-7, the full variable domain reads GAGVSQSPSNKVTEKGKDVELRCDPISGHTALYWYRQSLGQGLEFLIYFQGNSAPDKSGLPSDRFSAERTGGSVSTLTIQRTQQEDSAVYLCASSLRGLGYEQYFGPGTRLTVT.

This clonotype has a handful of counts. The genes are TRBV10-3 and TRBJ1-1; 10 bases map to TRBD1. Per the germline V gene, CDR1 is ENHRY and CDR2 is SYGVKD. Trimming removed 2 bases from V and 11 bases from J; junction bases left unmatched: 2. This CDR3 is 12 amino acids long. This CDR3 is CAISEVGQGAFF. The CDR3 coding sequence is TGTGCCATCAGTGAGGTGGGACAGGGGGCTTTCTTT.

The chain is built from TRBV6-6 and TRBJ2-7, with unresolved D. V was clipped by 6 bases and J by 2 bases, with 35 bases between them. CDR3 length: 21 amino acids. Germline values: CDR1 MNHNY, CDR2 SVGAGI (reference sequence). The DNA of the CDR3 is TGTGCCAGCAGAGCCACCACACGGGCACAGAAGGCCCTTCTAGGGCCCTACGAGCAGTACTTC. This sequence encodes CASRATTRAQKALLGPYEQYF.

This rearrangement joins TRBV7-4 to TRBJ2-5; D is possibly TRBD1 (6 bases). V was clipped by 5 bases and J by 4 bases, with 17 bases between them. This CDR3 contains 15 residues. Germline V CDR1 and CDR2: SGHVT, SQSDAQ. The CDR3 bases are TGTGCCAGCAGCCCAGGACAGTATCTAGGAGAGACCCAGTACTTC. It translates to CASSPGQYLGETQYF. Drawing the rest from reference TRBV7-4 and TRBJ2-5, the complete variable domain is GAGVSQSPRYKVAKRGRDVALRCDSISGHVTLYWYRQTLGQGSEVLTYSQSDAQRDKSGRPSGRFSAERPERSVSTLKIQRTEQGDSAVYLCASSPGQYLGETQYFGPGTRLLVL.

CDR3 DNA: TGCAGTGCGCTGGCAATGACAGGAAACACCATATATTTT. Translating it yields CSALAMTGNTIYF. The rearrangement links TRBV20-1 to TRBJ1-3; D call uncertain. CDR3 length equals 13 residues. The V end was cut by 6 bases, the J end by 4 bases, with 13 bases between. Germline CDR1 and CDR2: DFQATT and SNEGSKA (reference sequence).